Below are 20 T cell receptor beta chains sequenced from a single sample in a study of brain T cells in children with intractable seizures. TCRdb keeps only in-frame clones here, not all; method: immunoSEQ multiplex PCR. The sample carries 300,000 to 400,000 clones, about 93% recorded once. The time point is: blood from clinic visit 5 months post-surgery; TSC patient then seizure free. This specimen consisted of peripheral blood, obtained roughly 5 months after surgery. The receptors were sampled from a boy under two years old with tuberous sclerosis and intractable seizures.

The V gene is TRBV27, the J gene TRBJ1-2; no firm D call. Deletions cut 5 bases from V and 7 bases from J, with 2 bases between. There are 9 residues in the CDR3. In germline, CDR1 is MNHEY, CDR2 SMNVEV (reference sequence). Written as DNA, the CDR3 is TGTGCCAGCAGTCCTGGCTACACCTTC. Amino acids: CASSPGYTF.

The chain uses TRBV15 and TRBJ2-1, with D tentatively TRBD2 (6 bases). In germline, CDR1 is LNHNV, CDR2 YYDKDF (reference sequence). Trimming left V 8 bases short and J 1 base short, with 12 bases between. This CDR3 region has 14 residues. The CDR3 nucleotides read TGTGCCACCGATGTTGGGGGGTCCTACAATGAGCAGTTCTTC. It translates to CATDVGGSYNEQFF.

Only one count was recorded for this clone. The V gene is TRBV9, the J gene TRBJ1-1; 7 positions agree with TRBD1. Trimming took 4 bases from V and 7 from J; bases not matched to a gene: 13. The germline CDR1 and CDR2 sequences are SGDLS and YYNGEE. The CDR3 is made up of 15 amino acids. The CDR3 sequence is CASSMTGTDFYEAFF. The CDR3 DNA follows: TGTGCCAGCAGCATGACCGGGACAGACTTTTATGAAGCTTTCTTT.

The chain recombines TRBV7-6 with TRBJ1-2, with D maybe TRBD1 (6 bases). Between the trimmed V and J ends, which lost 6 bases and 2 bases, there was a span of 10 bases. Germline V lookup: CDR1 SGHVS, CDR2 FNYEAQ. The CDR3 has 13 amino acids. The CDR3 loop reads CASSQTGNYGYTF. CDR3 nucleotides: TGTGCCAGCAGTCAGACAGGAAACTATGGCTACACCTTC.

This clone was seen a few times. The rearrangement uses TRBV27 and TRBJ1-6; 7 positions match TRBD1. The CDR3 length is 16 residues. V lost 1 base and J lost 8; bases outside the gene matches: 8. In germline, CDR1 is MNHEY, CDR2 SMNVEV (reference sequence). CDR3 sequence: CASSLLGQGGDSPLHF. DNA for the CDR3: TGTGCCAGCAGTTTATTGGGGCAGGGGGGTGATTCACCCCTCCACTTT.

This chain connects TRBV5-1 to TRBJ2-4; D is ambiguous. V was pared by 0 bases and J by 0 bases, with 10 bases between. This CDR3 comprises 16 residues. The germline gives CDR1 SGHRS, CDR2 YFSETQ. CDR3 DNA sequence: TGCGCCAGCAGCTTGGAGAACTCTCTAGCCAAAAACATTCAGTACTTC. It encodes CASSLENSLAKNIQYF. Combining the CDR3 with reference TRBV5-1 and TRBJ2-4 gives the whole variable domain KAGVTQTPRYLIKTRGQQVTLSCSPISGHRSVSWYQQTPGQGLQFLFEYFSETQRNKGNFPGRFSGRQFSNSRSEMNVSTLELGDSALYLCASSLENSLAKNIQYFGAGTRLSVL.

This clone was recorded only once. J is TRBJ1-2 and V is TRBV5-4; D remains ambiguous. Deletions cut 3 bases from V and 7 bases from J, with 16 bases between. From germline, CDR1 is SGHNT and CDR2 YYREEE (reference sequence). CDR3 length equals 14 residues. CDR3 DNA: TGTGCCAGCAGCTCGTCCCAGTTAGCTAGTGGCTACACCTTC. Protein product: CASSSSQLASGYTF. Together with reference TRBV5-4 and TRBJ1-2, the CDR3 gives the full variable domain: ETGVTQSPTHLIKTRGQQVTLRCSSQSGHNTVSWYQQALGQGPQFIFQYYREEENGRGNFPPRFSGLQFPNYSSELNVNALELDDSALYLCASSSSQLASGYTFGSGTRLTVV.

The V and J genes are TRBV18 and TRBJ1-5; D call uncertain. Trimming shortened V by 2 bases and J by 4 bases, and 9 bases separated the two germline ends. The CDR3 is 14 residues long. The V gene's germline CDR1 is KGHSH and CDR2 LQKENI. The CDR3 here is CASSPGMGNQPQHF. The CDR3 region has the DNA TGTGCCAGCTCACCAGGGATGGGAAATCAGCCCCAGCATTTT.

The chain has TRBV3-1 (or the pseudogene TRBV3-2) and TRBJ2-1; 7 bases map to TRBD2. The CDR3 loop spans 17 amino acids. The germline V gene has CDR1 LGHDT and CDR2 YNNKEL (reference sequence). The trim removed 4 bases at V and 9 bases at J, leaving 18 bases unmatched. The CDR3, as DNA: TGTGCCAGCAGCCCTGTAGAAGGGACTAATTCCCGGCTTGAGCAGTTCTTC. It translates to CASSPVEGTNSRLEQFF.

This chain connects TRBV7-3 to TRBJ2-1; D may correspond to TRBD1 or TRBD2 (7 bases each). The CDR3 has 17 residues. The V end was cut by 4 bases, the J end by 4 bases, with 20 bases between. Germline V gene data show CDR1 as SGHTA and CDR2 as FQGTGA. As DNA, the CDR3 is TGTGCCAGCAGCTCCAGGGGGGGACTCGGGCCGTACAATGAGCAGTTCTTC. This encodes CASSSRGGLGPYNEQFF.

The V and J genes are TRBV7-2 and TRBJ2-2; D gene ambiguous. There are 17 residues in the CDR3. Looked up from germline, CDR1 is SGHTA and CDR2 is FQGNSA. Trimming cost V 1 base and J 0 bases, with 12 bases left between them. The CDR3 nucleotides are TGTGCCAGCAGCTTAGGGAGCCCTATTTCGAACACCGGGGAGCTGTTTTTT. It yields the protein CASSLGSPISNTGELFF.

This chain uses TRBV6-5 with TRBJ2-3; D perhaps matches TRBD2 (5 bases). CDR1 is MNHEY and CDR2 is SVGAGI in the germline V gene. This CDR3 region has 15 residues. V was shortened by 7 bases and J by 5 bases, with 19 bases between the two germline ends. CDR3 nucleotides: TGTGCCAGCACGAGCGTAGCGTCGAGGTTAGATACGCAGTATTTT. It encodes CASTSVASRLDTQYF.

The chain links TRBV27 to TRBJ2-5, with D possibly TRBD1 on 6 matching bases. The V and J ends lost 5 bases and 5 bases respectively, with 15 bases between them. In germline, CDR1 is MNHEY, CDR2 SMNVEV (reference sequence). This CDR3 has 14 residues. The CDR3 sequence: CASSRGERGETQYF. The DNA of the CDR3 is TGTGCCAGCAGTCGAGGGGAAAGGGGGGAGACCCAGTACTTC.

The genes are TRBV27 and TRBJ2-1, with no clear D. Trimming pared 3 bases from V and 0 bases from J, leaving 12 bases between. Germline V gives CDR1 MNHEY, CDR2 SMNVEV (reference sequence). This CDR3 is 16 amino acids long. For the CDR3, the DNA is TGTGCCAGCAGTTTTCACTCCTTTGGCTCCTACAATGAGCAGTTCTTC. Translated, it gives CASSFHSFGSYNEQFF.

The J gene is TRBJ1-1, the V gene TRBV5-4, with D uncertain. The V gene lost 6 bases and the J gene lost 1 base, with 16 bases spanning the gap. The CDR3 has 15 amino acids. Per germline, CDR1 SGHNT and CDR2 YYREEE (reference sequence). CDR3 in amino acids: CASTSDYPWNTEAFF. CDR3 coding DNA: TGTGCCAGCACCTCGGATTACCCATGGAACACTGAAGCTTTCTTT. The whole variable domain, filled in from reference TRBV5-4 and TRBJ1-1, reads ETGVTQSPTHLIKTRGQQVTLRCSSQSGHNTVSWYQQALGQGPQFIFQYYREEENGRGNFPPRFSGLQFPNYSSELNVNALELDDSALYLCASTSDYPWNTEAFFGQGTRLTVV.

The J gene is TRBJ2-7, the V gene TRBV5-5; no firm D call. Germline-derived CDR1 and CDR2 are SGHKS and YYEKEE (reference sequence). The V gene lost 4 bases and the J gene lost 0 bases, with 11 bases spanning the gap. This CDR3 is built from 14 residues. CDR3 sequence reads: CASSPRSLSYEQYF. In nucleotides, the CDR3 is TGTGCCAGCAGCCCTCGGTCTCTCTCCTACGAGCAGTACTTC.

This rearrangement joins TRBV7-3 to TRBJ2-5, with 13 nucleotides matching TRBD2. The CDR3 totals 15 residues. With V trimmed by 5 bases and J by 2 bases, 2 bases remained unmatched. From germline, CDR1 is SGHTA and CDR2 FQGTGA. The CDR3 loop reads CASSEGLAGQETQYF. CDR3 nucleotide sequence: TGTGCCAGCAGCGAGGGACTAGCGGGACAAGAGACCCAGTACTTC.

The chain carries TRBV7-9 and TRBJ2-6; D ambiguous. Per the germline V gene, CDR1 is SEHNR and CDR2 is FQNEAQ (reference sequence). This CDR3 is 14 amino acids long. The germline V and J ends were trimmed by 6 bases and 2 bases, with 8 bases remaining between them. For the CDR3, the DNA is TGTGCCAGCAGTCCCCCACCTGGGGCCAACGTCCTGACTTTC. Translating it yields CASSPPPGANVLTF.

This clone was observed a single time. The chain carries TRBV19 and TRBJ2-7; possible D gene TRBD2, 5 bases. The germline CDR1 and CDR2 sequences are LNHDA and SQIVND (reference sequence). The CDR3 has 14 amino acids. The V and J ends lost 3 bases and 2 bases respectively, with 11 bases between them. The CDR3 DNA sequence: TGTGCCAGTAGTATTTCGCCAGCGGCCTACGAGCAGTACTTC. As protein: CASSISPAAYEQYF.

The V call is TRBV19, the J call TRBJ2-7; 7 bases align to TRBD1. Losses at the gene ends were 5 bases for V and 4 bases for J; bases not matched to a gene: 8. Germline V gives CDR1 LNHDA, CDR2 SQIVND (reference sequence). This CDR3 has 14 residues. As DNA, the CDR3 is TGTGCCAGTAGTTTTGAGACAGGGACGTACGAGCAGTACTTC. As protein: CASSFETGTYEQYF.